The clone carrying this TCR beta chain was seen only a few times. Its antigen is not known. Sequence at one end of the junction differs from germline and may be a read error. This entry belongs to a study of blood T cells in healthy people across ages. General study findings and limits: Roughly linear declines in TCR beta diversity per million T cells occurred with age. The long-lived group displayed more naive CD4+ cells, plus higher diversity, than the aged donors did.

A sample-barcoded 5' primer and a J-beta primer mix were used in a second PCR of roughly 6 to 11 cycles. All cDNA molecules were each tagged by a template-switch adaptor with 12 random nucleotides. Any given sample supplied a minimum of 3 million CDR3-containing paired-end reads. Each CDR3 protein is one row after TCRdb ran MiXCR on the 5' RACE reads. This table holds around 940,000 distinct CDR3 sequences, about 51% found once. The TCR was taken from a woman aged 60-75 years in good health. Material for sequencing was blood.

The CDR3 reads CASSLEGLTYNEQFF. CDR3 nucleotide sequence: TGTGCCAGCAGCTTAGAGGGACTTACCTACAATGAGCAGTTCTTC. The chain has TRBV5-1 and TRBJ2-1; maybe TRBD2 (6 bases). Germline CDR1 reads SGHRS; CDR2 reads YFSETQ. This CDR3 contains 15 residues.